One and the same sample provided the 20 T cell receptor beta chains below, sequenced in a study of spatial heterogeneity in lung cancer. TCRdb re-called the 5' RACE reads through MiXCR, storing one row per CDR3 protein. Of under 14,000 distinct CDR3 sequences listed, 24% are singletons. The time point denotes: sample taken at primary tumor resection. Sequencing of whole RNA from tumor, nontumor lung or frozen PBMC involved no sorting. The sequencing used PBMCs, collected at surgery. The receptors shown here come from a female donor with early-stage non-small cell lung cancer.

In its sample, this clonotype was seen many times. The CDR3 sequence: CAWSVAGYEQYF. The CDR3 nucleotides read TGTGCCTGGAGTGTAGCAGGTTACGAGCAGTACTTC. The rearrangement links TRBV30 to TRBJ2-7; D call uncertain. The CDR3 loop spans 12 amino acids. V dropped 0 bases and J dropped 4 bases, with 7 bases sitting between them. Germline assignment: CDR1 GTSNPN and CDR2 SVGIG (reference sequence).

This chain connects TRBV6-1 to TRBJ2-3; 7 nucleotides align to TRBD2. The germline CDR1 and CDR2 sequences are MNHNS and SASEGT. The J segment lost 2 bases and the V segment lost 11 bases, leaving 13 bases of the junction unmatched. The CDR3 covers 15 residues. The CDR3 DNA follows: TGTGCCTCTAAGCTGCTAGCGGAGTACACAGATACGCAGTATTTT. This encodes CASKLLAEYTDTQYF.

This clonotype came up a few times. The V call is TRBV29-1, the J call TRBJ1-1, with 7 bases lining up with TRBD1. CDR3 length equals 12 residues. V lost 4 bases, J lost 7 bases, and 6 bases stayed unmatched. Germline CDR1 SQVTM, CDR2 ANQGSEA. The CDR3 coding sequence is TGCAGCGTTGGCCAGGGGGTGGATGAAGCTTTCTTT. Protein: CSVGQGVDEAFF.

The sample holds a few counts of this clonotype. The rearrangement links TRBV7-6 to TRBJ2-3, with 8 positions matching TRBD1. The CDR3 consists of 16 residues. V lost 6 bases and J lost 0; bases outside the gene matches: 8. The germline V gene encodes CDR1 SGHVS and CDR2 FNYEAQ. The DNA for the CDR3 is TGTGCCAGCAGGCTGACAGGGGAAACTAGCACAGATACGCAGTATTTT. The encoded protein is CASRLTGETSTDTQYF.

V is TRBV7-2 and J is TRBJ2-7; D gene uncertain. The length of the CDR3 is 13 residues. V was pared by 5 bases and J by 5 bases, with 13 bases between. Looked up from germline, CDR1 is SGHTA and CDR2 is FQGNSA. The CDR3 is CASSLGEGDEQYF. DNA of the CDR3: TGTGCCAGCAGCCTCGGTGAAGGAGACGAGCAGTACTTC.

By sample share, this clonotype is medium-sized. The V gene is TRBV2, the J gene TRBJ2-6, with D possibly matching TRBD1 (5 bases). This CDR3 is 15 amino acids long. Trimming took 4 bases from V and 0 from J, leaving 7 bases between them. Germline CDR1 reads SNHLY; CDR2 reads FYNNEI. CDR3 DNA sequence: TGTGCCAGCAGTGGTCAGGGCTCTGGGGCCAACGTCCTGACTTTC. It specifies CASSGQGSGANVLTF.

This clonotype showed up just a few times. This sequence joins TRBV24-1 and TRBJ2-3, with D unresolved. The length of the CDR3 is 13 residues. V was cut by 4 bases and J by 6 bases, with 10 bases left in between. In germline, CDR1 is KGHDR, CDR2 SFDVKD. For the CDR3, the DNA is TGTGCCACCAGTGACGGTCGGGCGGATACGCAGTATTTT. It specifies CATSDGRADTQYF.

The chain carries TRBV18 and TRBJ1-5; D remains unclear. Deletions cut 3 bases from V and 3 bases from J, with 15 bases between. The CDR3 covers 16 residues. In germline, CDR1 is KGHSH, CDR2 LQKENI. CDR3 nucleotides: TGTGCCAGCTCACCCCAGGAGGGTAGTAACAATCAGCCCCAGCATTTT. Protein: CASSPQEGSNNQPQHF.

In its sample, this clonotype is medium-sized (0.01 to 0.1%). This chain links TRBV3-1 with TRBJ2-2, with unresolved D. The length of the CDR3 is 15 residues. CDR1 LGHDT and CDR2 YNNKEL come from the germline V gene (reference sequence). V dropped 0 bases and J dropped 0 bases, with 5 bases sitting between them. The chain's CDR3 is CASSQDSANTGELFF. For the CDR3, the DNA is TGTGCCAGCAGCCAAGACAGCGCGAACACCGGGGAGCTGTTTTTT.

At least ten counts were recorded for this clonotype. The CDR3 protein is CASSPLNTGNTIYF. In DNA, the CDR3 is TGTGCCAGCAGCCCTCTTAACACTGGAAACACCATATATTTT. This chain connects TRBV6-6 to TRBJ1-3; D gene ambiguous. This CDR3 has 14 residues. Germline V gives CDR1 MNHNY, CDR2 SVGAGI (reference sequence). Trimming took 6 bases from V and 2 from J, leaving 11 bases between them.

This clonotype has more than one count but fewer than ten. J is TRBJ2-7 and V is TRBV3-1, with D maybe TRBD1 (7 bases). V shed 4 bases and J shed 2 bases, with 15 bases lying between them. The CDR3 length is 15 residues. CDR1 is LGHDT, CDR2 YNNKEL, per germline (reference sequence). The CDR3 sequence: CASSLSGGIAYEQYF. As DNA, the CDR3 is TGTGCCAGCAGCCTATCAGGGGGGATAGCCTACGAGCAGTACTTC.

The chain joins TRBV7-6 to TRBJ1-3; D perhaps matches TRBD1 (5 bases). There are 15 residues in the CDR3. CDR1 is SGHVS, CDR2 FNYEAQ, per germline. The V gene lost 3 bases and the J gene lost 4 bases, with 13 bases spanning the gap. The CDR3 coding sequence is TGTGCCAGCAGCTTGGCAGGGATACCGGGAAACACCATATATTTT. This sequence encodes CASSLAGIPGNTIYF. The full variable domain, rest sourced from reference TRBV7-6 and TRBJ1-3, is GAGVSQSPRYKVTKRGQDVALRCDPISGHVSLYWYRQALGQGPEFLTYFNYEAQQDKSGLPNDRFSAERPEGSISTLTIQRTEQRDSAMYRCASSLAGIPGNTIYFGEGSWLTVV.

CDR3 coding DNA: TGTGCCAGCAACACATGGGGGAAGCCCCAGCATTTT. Translation gives CASNTWGKPQHF. This chain links TRBV6-5 with TRBJ1-5; the D gene is possibly TRBD1 (5 bases). CDR3 size: 12 residues. The germline V and J ends were trimmed by 7 bases and 8 bases, with 12 bases remaining between them. The germline gives CDR1 MNHEY, CDR2 SVGAGI.

J is TRBJ1-4 and V is TRBV5-5; no definite D call. In germline, CDR1 is SGHKS, CDR2 YYEKEE (reference sequence). V lost 1 base and J lost 7, with 14 bases in between. CDR3 length: 15 residues. The CDR3 sequence: CASSLSSREIEKLFF. The CDR3 DNA reads TGTGCCAGCAGCTTGAGTTCTAGGGAGATTGAAAAACTGTTTTTT.

This clonotype has ten or more counts. The rearrangement joins TRBV18 to TRBJ2-3; 16 positions match TRBD2. The length of the CDR3 is 18 residues. Germline loops: CDR1 KGHSH, CDR2 LQKENI. V lost 2 bases, J lost 1 base, and 3 bases stayed unmatched. DNA for the CDR3: TGTGCCAGCTCACCAGGGACTAGCGGGAGGGCTGGCACAGATACGCAGTATTTT. Amino acid sequence: CASSPGTSGRAGTDTQYF.

The V and J genes are TRBV5-5 and TRBJ2-3; no reliable D call. CDR3 length: 16 amino acids. The germline gives CDR1 SGHKS, CDR2 YYEKEE (reference sequence). V lost 1 base to trimming and J lost 4 bases, with 16 bases between them. The CDR3 DNA reads TGTGCCAGCAGCTTGCGAGACGTCGACGTCTCAGATACGCAGTATTTT. Translated, it gives CASSLRDVDVSDTQYF. Variable domain in full (rest from reference TRBV5-5 and TRBJ2-3): DAGVTQSPTHLIKTRGQQVTLRCSPISGHKSVSWYQQVLGQGPQFIFQYYEKEERGRGNFPDRFSARQFPNYSSELNVNALLLGDSALYLCASSLRDVDVSDTQYFGPGTRLTVL.

This clonotype was detected a few times. The CDR3: CASSFDEASGSTDTQYF. CDR3 DNA sequence: TGTGCCAGCAGCTTCGATGAGGCTAGCGGCAGCACAGATACGCAGTATTTT. This chain joins TRBV7-2 and TRBJ2-3; 7 bases line up with TRBD2. The CDR3 totals 17 residues. V trimming: 3 bases; J trimming: 0 bases; junction bases outside the gene matches: 9. Per germline, CDR1 SGHTA and CDR2 FQGNSA.

V usage is TRBV7-2 and J usage is TRBJ2-7; the D is unclear. Germline CDR1 reads SGHTA; CDR2 reads FQGNSA. The V and J ends lost 2 bases and 0 bases respectively, with 8 bases between them. The CDR3 loop spans 14 amino acids. This CDR3 reads CASSLHHSSYEQYF. The CDR3 nucleotides are TGTGCCAGCAGCTTACACCACAGCTCCTACGAGCAGTACTTC.

The chain employs TRBV2 and TRBJ2-5; 11 bases map to TRBD2. V lost 2 bases and J lost 7; bases outside the gene matches: 6. The germline CDR1 and CDR2 sequences are SNHLY and FYNNEI. The CDR3 runs 15 residues. The CDR3 here is CASSELSGGEVTQYF. The CDR3 DNA follows: TGTGCCAGCAGTGAACTTAGCGGGGGGGAGGTGACCCAGTACTTC.

This clonotype has a handful of counts. The rearrangement joins TRBV7-2 to TRBJ1-5; unclear D gene. Trimming left V 5 bases short and J 0 bases short, with 17 bases between. The germline CDR1 and CDR2 sequences are SGHTA and FQGNSA. The CDR3 length is 17 residues. For the CDR3, the DNA is TGTGCCAGCAGCCCCGGATCCAGGACGGATAGCAATCAGCCCCAGCATTTT. Amino acids: CASSPGSRTDSNQPQHF. Drawing the rest from reference TRBV7-2 and TRBJ1-5, the complete variable domain is GAGVSQSPSNKVTEKGKDVELRCDPISGHTALYWYRQSLGQGLEFLIYFQGNSAPDKSGLPSDRFSAERTGGSVSTLTIQRTQQEDSAVYLCASSPGSRTDSNQPQHFGDGTRLSIL.